This entry concerns a single T cell receptor (beta chain). Its antigen remains unknown. CDR3 size: 15 residues. The V gene's germline CDR1 is SNHLY and CDR2 FYNNEI. V shed 4 bases and J shed 6 bases, with 16 bases lying between them. The record originates from a study of PD-L1 blockade in urothelial cancer. Study-wide results and caveats: Sub-median blood TCR clonality before treatment predicted longer survival.

As for time point: peripheral blood 6 weeks after treatment start. The method was immunoSEQ multiplex PCR; TCRdb's version includes in-frame clones alone and lacks a portion of them. The top ten clones hold approximately 11% of a sample with more than 60,000 clones, around nine tenths of them seen once. The sample was PBMCs, taken around atezolizumab (anti-PD-L1) treatment. The V and J genes are TRBV2 and TRBJ1-5, with D possibly being TRBD1 (6 bases). The receptor comes from a man aged 55 to 70 with urothelial cancer. This CDR3 reads CASSGLGQRSQPQHF. The CDR3 nucleotides are TGTGCCAGCAGTGGCCTCGGACAGCGATCTCAGCCCCAGCATTTT.